The source of this TCR beta chain is a study of regulatory T cells in long-lasting Graves disease. Building of the TCR beta libraries involved iRepertoire HTBI primers and Arm-PCR of CDR3 regions. TCRdb passed the multiplex PCR reads through MiXCR, listing each CDR3 protein once. The repertoire consists of fewer than 450,000 distinct CDR3 sequences, with approximately 15% occurring once and the leading ten covering roughly 7.7%. This clonotype appeared many times. The target antigen is unknown. General study results and limits: Persistent disease favored TRBV28, TRBJ1-2 and TRBJ2-5.

Stated time point: newly diagnosed GD, antithyroid drugs for less than 3 months. PBMC RNA was the source of the TCR library. The CDR3 is made up of 16 amino acids. Germline-derived CDR1 and CDR2 are SGHVS and FNYEAQ. V was clipped by 5 bases and J by 2 bases; unmatched bases: 5. These same data were also listed under a study on T cells in Graves' hyperthyroidism and ophthalmopathy.

Sequencing used peripheral blood mononuclear cells (PBMCs), obtained at new diagnosis, from a patient treated with antithyroid drugs. The J gene is TRBJ2-3, the V gene TRBV7-6, with 12 nucleotides matching TRBD2. This TCR was sampled from a woman in her thirties or forties with Graves disease. The CDR3 loop is CASSPRTSGNTDTQYF. CDR3 bases: TGTGCCAGCAGCCCGCGGACTAGCGGGAACACAGATACGCAGTATTTT. The full variable domain, its missing parts supplied by reference TRBV7-6 and TRBJ2-3, is GAGVSQSPRYKVTKRGQDVALRCDPISGHVSLYWYRQALGQGPEFLTYFNYEAQQDKSGLPNDRFSAERPEGSISTLTIQRTEQRDSAMYRCASSPRTSGNTDTQYFGPGTRLTVL.